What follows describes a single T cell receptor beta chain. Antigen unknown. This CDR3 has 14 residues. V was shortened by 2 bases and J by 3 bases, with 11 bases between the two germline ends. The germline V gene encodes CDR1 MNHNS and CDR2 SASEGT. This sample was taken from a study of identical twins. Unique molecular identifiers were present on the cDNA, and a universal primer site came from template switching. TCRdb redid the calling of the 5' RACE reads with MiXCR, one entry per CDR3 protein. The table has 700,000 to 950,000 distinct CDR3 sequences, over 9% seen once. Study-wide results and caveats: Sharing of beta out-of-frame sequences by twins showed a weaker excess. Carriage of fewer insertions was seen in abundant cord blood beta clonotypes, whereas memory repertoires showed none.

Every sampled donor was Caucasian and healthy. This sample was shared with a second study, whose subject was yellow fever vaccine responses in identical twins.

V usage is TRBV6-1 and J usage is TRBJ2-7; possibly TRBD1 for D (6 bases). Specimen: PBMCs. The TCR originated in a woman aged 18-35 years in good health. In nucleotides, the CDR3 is TGTGCCAGCAGTGAACTCGGCAGGGGCTACGAGCAGTACTTC. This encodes CASSELGRGYEQYF.